Listed below are T cell receptor beta chains from one sample, sequenced in a study of identical twins. MiXCR, applied by TCRdb to the 5' RACE reads, yields one record per CDR3 protein. This table holds a few hundred thousand distinct CDR3 sequences, roughly 9% found once. Sequences were obtained from naive T cells sorted from blood. The receptor set was obtained from a woman in her fifties or sixties in good health. Each CDR3 is given without its conserved first and last residue. The D gene is left open where the match is weak. Part of the rows lack a size; the others show once, few, many or a class for expanded clones.

J | D | size | V | CDR3
TRBJ2-6 | TRBD1 | NA | TRBV5-1 | ASSWNRGGPGANVLT
TRBJ2-1 | NA | NA | TRBV20-1 | SARGGATSYQNEQF
TRBJ1-1 | TRBD1 | many | TRBV24-1 | ATSALAGGEAF
TRBJ2-1 | TRBD2 | many | TRBV4-1 | ASSQDTGLANYNEQF
TRBJ1-2 | NA | many | TRBV6-2/TRBV6-3 | ASSWDRTHGYT
TRBJ2-1 | TRBD2 | few | TRBV12-3/TRBV12-4 | ASSRLAGIYNEQF
TRBJ2-1 | NA | NA | TRBV20-1 | SASGGTSSYNEQF
TRBJ2-3 | NA | many | TRBV6-5 | ATKRERRTTDTQY
TRBJ1-2 | NA | few | TRBV7-8 | AGHSYGYT
TRBJ2-4 | NA | NA | TRBV2 | ASSGITKNIQY